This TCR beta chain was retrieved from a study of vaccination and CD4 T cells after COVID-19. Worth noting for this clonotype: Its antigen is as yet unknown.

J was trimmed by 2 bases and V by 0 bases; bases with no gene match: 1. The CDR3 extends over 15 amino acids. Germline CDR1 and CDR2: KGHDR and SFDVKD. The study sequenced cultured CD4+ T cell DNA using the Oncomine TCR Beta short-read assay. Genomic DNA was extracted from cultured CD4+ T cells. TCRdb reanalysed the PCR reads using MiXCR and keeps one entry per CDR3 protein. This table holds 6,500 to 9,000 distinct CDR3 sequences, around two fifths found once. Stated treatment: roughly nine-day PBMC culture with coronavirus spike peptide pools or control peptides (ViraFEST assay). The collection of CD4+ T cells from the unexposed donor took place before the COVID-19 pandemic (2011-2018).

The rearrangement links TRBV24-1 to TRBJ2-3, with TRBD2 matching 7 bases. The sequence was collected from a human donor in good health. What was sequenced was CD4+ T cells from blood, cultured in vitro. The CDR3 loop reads CATSDLREATDTQYF. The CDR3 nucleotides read TGTGCCACCAGTGATTTGCGGGAGGCCACAGATACGCAGTATTTT.